This TCR beta chain stems from a study of T-cell reconstitution after alpha-beta-depleted transplantation in children. Regarding the study as a whole: Certain patients had high TCRbeta diversity at day 60, and it came from recipient T cells and thymic progenitors that survived. It was newly produced T cells that mostly accounted for T-cell counts and diversity one year after transplant. As was reported, about two months after transplant, alpha-beta T cells came from several hundred expanded graft clones.

In its sample, this clonotype was seen many times. Its antigen is as yet unknown. This sample's TCRbeta library carried unique molecular identifier barcodes. TCRdb re-called the PCR reads through MiXCR, storing one row per CDR3 protein. This table has 250,000 to 300,000 distinct CDR3 sequences, about 9.5% appearing once. This CDR3 region has 17 residues. CDR1 SGHVS and CDR2 FNYEAQ come from the germline V gene. The germline V and J ends were trimmed by 2 bases and 1 base, with 15 bases remaining between them. The source of this sequence is a boy under three years old with acute myeloid leukemia, due to receive a stem cell transplant. The chain employs TRBV7-6 and TRBJ2-1; D call uncertain. Sequencing used PBMCs, obtained before TCRalphabeta/CD19-depleted stem cell transplant. For the CDR3, the DNA is TGTGCCAGCAGCTTAATAAACAGTCTACAATCCTACAATGAGCAGTTCTTC. Protein sequence: CASSLINSLQSYNEQFF.